The clone carrying this T cell receptor (beta chain) turned up a few times. What it binds is unknown. The ends were cut back, 4 bases at V and 8 bases at J, with 12 bases in the middle. CDR1 and CDR2 from the germline V gene are LGHNA and YNFKEQ. This CDR3 has 13 amino acids. The record originates from a study of radiation and T cells in renal cell carcinoma. TCRdb keeps only in-frame clones here, not all; method: immunoSEQ multiplex PCR. This table holds about 59,000 clones, 65% to 85% found once. This sample's time point: baseline pretreatment blood. The treatment is: 15 Gy SBRT to primary tumor, nephrectomy 4 weeks later. Radiation-treated patients gave blood at baseline, week 2 and week 4. Findings of the study overall: Without pretreatment biopsies, baseline tumor clonotype presence was undetermined. Top tumor clonotypes rose in blood 2 weeks post-radiation, then contracted.

The sample in question was blood, obtained from a patient whose treatment included radiotherapy and nephrectomy. The rearrangement links TRBV4-2 to TRBJ2-1, with no clear D. The clonotype comes from a man in his sixties with renal cell carcinoma. In DNA, the CDR3 is TGTGCCAGCAGCCCCCCCGGTATTGATGAGCAGTTCTTC. Its translation: CASSPPGIDEQFF.